This is a list of T cell receptor beta chains from one sample in a study of shared T cell receptors in the human thymus. Assay: immunoSEQ multiplex PCR; the TCRdb copy retains only in-frame clones and omits some. Counted here are hundreds of thousands of clones, approximately 83% occurring once; the ten biggest clones make up around 0.0099%. This sample also belongs to another study, concerning human thymus T cells.

Material: thymocytes. The receptors come from a girl under three years old with a congenital heart defect. CDR3s include the opening cysteine and the closing phenylalanine or tryptophan. The D gene is left open where the match is weak. Size tells how often a clone was seen (once, few, many) or the class of an expanded clone, and some rows leave it out.

j_call clone_size v_call d_call cdr3_aa cdr3_nt
TRBJ2-1 NA TRBV29-1 TRBD2 CSVWWPSGGAGDEQFF TGCAGCGTTTGGTGGCCGAGCGGGGGGGCTGGGGATGAGCAGTTCTTC
TRBJ2-7 NA TRBV7-9 TRBD1 CASSRDPGTAAYEQYF TGTGCCAGCAGCCGAGACCCCGGGACAGCCGCCTACGAGCAGTACTTC
TRBJ2-3 once TRBV5-1 TRBD2 CASSLAGGRGPTDTQYF TGCGCCAGCAGCTTGGCCGGTGGGAGGGGTCCCACAGATACGCAGTATTTT
TRBJ1-2 NA TRBV4-1 NA CASSQEAEAGVRANYGYTF TGCGCCAGCAGCCAAGAGGCTGAGGCAGGGGTCAGGGCTAACTATGGCTACACCTTC
TRBJ1-3 NA TRBV4-3 TRBD1 CASSQADRGSGNTIYF TGCGCCAGCAGCCAAGCGGACAGGGGGTCAGGAAACACCATATATTTT
TRBJ1-2 NA TRBV25-1 NA CASSEWQQGHGYTF TGTGCCAGCAGTGAATGGCAACAGGGACATGGCTACACCTTC
TRBJ2-7 NA TRBV29-1 TRBD2 CSVRWFLRGGGPYEQYF TGCAGCGTTCGGTGGTTCCTTCGGGGCGGGGGACCCTACGAGCAGTACTTC
TRBJ2-7 NA TRBV10-3 TRBD2 CAISQGLAGGTYEQYF TGTGCCATCAGTCAAGGACTAGCGGGGGGGACCTACGAGCAGTACTTC
TRBJ1-1 NA TRBV11-2 NA CASSSQGKTEAFF TGTGCCAGCAGCTCCCAGGGAAAAACTGAAGCTTTCTTT
TRBJ1-2 once TRBV20-1 TRBD1 CSASDRGGYTF TGCAGTGCGAGCGACAGGGGTGGCTACACCTTC
TRBJ1-2 few TRBV6-4 NA CASERTLQSGRKFF TGTGCCAGCGAAAGGACACTTCAATCGGGTCGGAAATTCTTC
TRBJ2-3 NA TRBV6-5 NA CASTQTGTDTQYF TGTGCCAGCACCCAGACAGGCACAGATACGCAGTATTTT
TRBJ2-1 NA TRBV6-1 TRBD2 CASSEYTSGGAYNEQFF TGTGCCAGCAGTGAATATACGAGCGGGGGGGCTTACAATGAGCAGTTCTTC
TRBJ2-5 NA TRBV5-1 NA CATGHEGETQYF TGCGCCACCGGTCATGAGGGAGAGACCCAGTACTTC
TRBJ1-2 NA TRBV28 NA CASSLSTGGYTF TGTGCCAGCAGTTTGTCCACAGGGGGCTACACCTTC
TRBJ1-4 NA TRBV30 NA CAWTAAGVNEKLFF TGTGCCTGGACGGCGGCCGGCGTTAATGAAAAACTGTTTTTT
TRBJ2-5 NA TRBV2 TRBD2 CASSVGGGETQYF TGTGCCAGCAGTGTCGGGGGGGGAGAGACCCAGTACTTC
TRBJ1-1 NA TRBV6-5 NA CASSTGGPEAFF TGTGCCAGCAGTACGGGTGGTCCTGAAGCTTTCTTT
TRBJ2-5 NA TRBV28 NA CASKARDTKETQYF TGTGCCAGCAAGGCGAGGGACACCAAAGAGACCCAGTACTTC
TRBJ2-7 NA TRBV6-5 TRBD1 CASRAAGQGACEQYF TGTGCCAGCAGAGCCGCTGGACAGGGGGCATGCGAGCAGTACTTC
TRBJ2-2 NA TRBV28 TRBD1 CASSPPVSDTGANTGELFF TGTGCCAGCAGTCCACCGGTGAGCGACACAGGGGCGAACACCGGGGAGCTGTTTTTT
TRBJ2-5 once TRBV14 NA CASSQGTGGHRLQETQYF TGTGCCAGCAGCCAAGGCACCGGAGGGCACCGATTGCAAGAGACCCAGTACTTC
TRBJ1-2 NA TRBV28 NA CASSFIGDYGYTF TGTGCCAGCAGTTTTATAGGGGATTATGGCTACACCTTC
TRBJ1-5 NA TRBV6-5 TRBD1 CASSTGQGRDQPQHF TGTGCCAGCAGTACCGGACAGGGCCGTGATCAGCCCCAGCATTTT
TRBJ2-7 NA TRBV7-9 TRBD1 CASSLVRDRTYEQYF TGTGCCAGCAGCTTAGTTCGGGACAGGACCTACGAGCAGTACTTC
TRBJ1-2 NA TRBV7-2 TRBD1 CASSLAAPGQVIDGYTF TGTGCCAGCAGCTTAGCGGCCCCTGGACAGGTTATCGATGGCTACACCTTC
TRBJ1-2 NA TRBV28 NA CASSTHRESYTF TGTGCCAGCAGTACTCACAGGGAGAGCTACACCTTC
TRBJ1-3 NA TRBV27 NA CASSDSYMASGNTIYF TGTGCCAGCAGTGATTCATACATGGCCTCTGGAAACACCATATATTTT
TRBJ1-2 NA TRBV6-6 TRBD1 CASSPDRVHGYTF TGTGCCAGCAGCCCCGACAGGGTACATGGCTACACCTTC
TRBJ2-2 NA TRBV19 NA CASIRALTGANTGELFF TGTGCCAGTATACGGGCCCTAACAGGAGCGAACACCGGGGAGCTGTTTTTT
TRBJ2-3 NA TRBV5-6 TRBD1 CASKLTGESSTDTQYF TGTGCCAGCAAACTTACAGGGGAATCTAGCACAGATACGCAGTATTTT
TRBJ1-2 once TRBV5-6 NA CASSNLQGDGYTF TGTGCCAGCAGTAACCTACAGGGAGATGGCTACACCTTC
TRBJ2-1 NA TRBV2 NA CASIEEGTGDHEQFF TGTGCCAGCATAGAGGAGGGAACAGGGGACCATGAGCAGTTCTTC